A selection of T cell receptor beta chains follows, all from one sample in a study of cytomegalovirus exposure and HLA in healthy donors. Produced via immunoSEQ multiplex PCR; TCRdb's table is partial and in-frame only. The data show 150,000 to 200,000 clones, 86% seen once. The sample was PBMCs. These receptors originate from a woman in her late teens or twenties in good health and CMV-seronegative. The CDR3 runs from the conserved cysteine through the conserved F or W. A D gene is named only where the DNA matches it firmly. Size tells how often a clone was seen (once, few, many) or the class of an expanded clone, and some rows leave it out.

clone_size: -; v_call: TRBV2; d_call: -; j_call: TRBJ1-1; cdr3_aa: CASIAPLMSTEAFF; cdr3_nt: TGTGCCAGCATCGCCCCCCTTATGAGCACTGAAGCTTTCTTT
clone_size: -; v_call: TRBV29-1; d_call: -; j_call: TRBJ1-1; cdr3_aa: CSAFRGDINTEAFF; cdr3_nt: TGCAGCGCCTTTCGGGGGGACATCAACACTGAAGCTTTCTTT
clone_size: -; v_call: TRBV2; d_call: -; j_call: TRBJ1-5; cdr3_aa: CASTRGTPNQPQHF; cdr3_nt: TGTGCCAGCACGCGGGGAACCCCCAATCAGCCCCAGCATTTT
clone_size: -; v_call: TRBV5-1; d_call: -; j_call: TRBJ1-1; cdr3_aa: CASSFEIYTEAFF; cdr3_nt: TGCGCCAGCAGCTTCGAGATATACACTGAAGCTTTCTTT
clone_size: few; v_call: TRBV18; d_call: -; j_call: TRBJ1-5; cdr3_aa: CASSPPAQPQHF; cdr3_nt: TGTGCCAGCTCACCACCAGCGCAGCCCCAGCATTTT
clone_size: once; v_call: TRBV7-9; d_call: -; j_call: TRBJ2-2; cdr3_aa: CASSLGAIETGELFF; cdr3_nt: TGTGCCAGCAGCTTAGGGGCGATAGAAACCGGGGAGCTGTTTTTT
clone_size: -; v_call: TRBV7-9; d_call: TRBD1; j_call: TRBJ2-7; cdr3_aa: CASSLFGTGGRAYEQYF; cdr3_nt: TGTGCCAGCAGCCTCTTCGGGACAGGGGGCCGAGCTTACGAGCAGTACTTC
clone_size: -; v_call: TRBV18; d_call: -; j_call: TRBJ1-2; cdr3_aa: CASSPAGGNYGYTF; cdr3_nt: TGTGCCAGCTCACCGGCGGGGGGTAACTATGGCTACACCTTC
clone_size: -; v_call: TRBV11-2; d_call: -; j_call: TRBJ2-4; cdr3_aa: CASGRVGAKNIQYF; cdr3_nt: TGTGCCTCTGGCAGGGTTGGGGCCAAAAACATTCAGTACTTC
clone_size: -; v_call: TRBV5-6; d_call: -; j_call: TRBJ1-1; cdr3_aa: CASSLDILNTEAFF; cdr3_nt: TGTGCCAGCAGCCTGGACATATTGAACACTGAAGCTTTCTTT
clone_size: -; v_call: TRBV5-1; d_call: TRBD1; j_call: TRBJ1-1; cdr3_aa: CASSSEGAEAFF; cdr3_nt: TGCGCCAGCAGCTCGGAGGGGGCGGAAGCTTTCTTT
clone_size: -; v_call: TRBV18; d_call: TRBD1; j_call: TRBJ2-4; cdr3_aa: CASSPRPDRENIQYF; cdr3_nt: TGTGCCAGCTCACCACGACCGGACAGGGAAAACATTCAGTACTTC
clone_size: -; v_call: TRBV11-2; d_call: -; j_call: TRBJ2-1; cdr3_aa: CASSPGPLTAGEQFF; cdr3_nt: TGTGCCAGCAGCCCCGGGCCCTTGACAGCGGGTGAGCAGTTCTTC
clone_size: -; v_call: TRBV20-1; d_call: -; j_call: TRBJ1-4; cdr3_aa: CSATAQRKLFF; cdr3_nt: TGCAGTGCTACGGCCCAGCGAAAACTGTTTTTT
clone_size: -; v_call: TRBV5-4; d_call: TRBD1; j_call: TRBJ2-7; cdr3_aa: CASSSTGSSYEQYF; cdr3_nt: TGTGCCAGCAGTTCGACAGGGAGCTCCTACGAGCAGTACTTC
clone_size: -; v_call: TRBV10-2; d_call: TRBD1; j_call: TRBJ1-5; cdr3_aa: CASKDRVDQPQHF; cdr3_nt: TGCGCCAGCAAGGACAGGGTGGATCAGCCCCAGCATTTT
clone_size: -; v_call: TRBV4-1; d_call: -; j_call: TRBJ1-2; cdr3_aa: CASSQAVIRGANYGYTF; cdr3_nt: TGCGCCAGCAGCCAAGCCGTTATTCGGGGAGCAAACTATGGCTACACCTTC
clone_size: -; v_call: TRBV2; d_call: -; j_call: TRBJ1-1; cdr3_aa: CASIPSTALAFF; cdr3_nt: TGTGCCAGCATCCCCTCTACCGCACTAGCTTTCTTT
clone_size: -; v_call: TRBV4-2; d_call: TRBD2; j_call: TRBJ2-3; cdr3_aa: CASSQELAGGTDTQYF; cdr3_nt: TGTGCCAGCAGCCAAGAACTAGCGGGGGGCACAGATACGCAGTATTTT
clone_size: few; v_call: TRBV18; d_call: TRBD1; j_call: TRBJ2-2; cdr3_aa: CASSPRQGRDAGELFF; cdr3_nt: TGTGCCAGCTCACCAAGACAGGGTCGGGATGCCGGGGAGCTGTTTTTT
clone_size: -; v_call: TRBV18; d_call: -; j_call: TRBJ1-1; cdr3_aa: CASSRGLNTEAFF; cdr3_nt: TGTGCCAGCTCACGAGGATTGAACACTGAAGCTTTCTTT
clone_size: -; v_call: TRBV4-2; d_call: TRBD1; j_call: TRBJ1-2; cdr3_aa: CASSQDIRTGVMGYTF; cdr3_nt: TGTGCCAGCAGCCAAGATATAAGGACAGGGGTTATGGGCTACACCTTC
clone_size: -; v_call: TRBV5-1; d_call: -; j_call: TRBJ1-1; cdr3_aa: CASSFREGMNTEAFF; cdr3_nt: TGCGCCAGCAGTTTTAGAGAGGGTATGAACACTGAAGCTTTCTTT
clone_size: -; v_call: TRBV18; d_call: -; j_call: TRBJ2-2; cdr3_aa: CASSPQDTGELFF; cdr3_nt: TGTGCCAGCTCACCCCAGGACACCGGGGAGCTGTTTTTT
clone_size: -; v_call: TRBV29-1; d_call: -; j_call: TRBJ1-4; cdr3_aa: CSVKDRGTNEKLFF; cdr3_nt: TGCAGCGTTAAAGACCGAGGAACTAATGAAAAACTGTTTTTT
clone_size: -; v_call: TRBV27; d_call: TRBD2; j_call: TRBJ2-5; cdr3_aa: CASSLFRLAGEETQYF; cdr3_nt: TGTGCCAGCAGTTTGTTTCGACTAGCGGGAGAAGAGACCCAGTACTTC
clone_size: -; v_call: TRBV7-2; d_call: TRBD2; j_call: TRBJ2-2; cdr3_aa: CASSPTSTNTGELFF; cdr3_nt: TGTGCCAGCAGCCCGACTAGCACGAACACCGGGGAGCTGTTTTTT
clone_size: -; v_call: TRBV6-1; d_call: TRBD1; j_call: TRBJ2-6; cdr3_aa: CASSDLDRVVGANVLTF; cdr3_nt: TGTGCCAGCAGTGATTTGGACAGGGTGGTTGGGGCCAACGTCCTGACTTTC
clone_size: -; v_call: TRBV10-3; d_call: TRBD2; j_call: TRBJ2-3; cdr3_aa: CAIRSAGGNTDTQYF; cdr3_nt: TGTGCCATCCGATCAGCGGGGGGGAATACAGATACGCAGTATTTT
clone_size: -; v_call: TRBV6-1; d_call: -; j_call: TRBJ1-1; cdr3_aa: CASSDLGENTEAFF; cdr3_nt: TGTGCCAGCAGTGATTTAGGGGAGAACACTGAAGCTTTCTTT
clone_size: -; v_call: TRBV11-2; d_call: TRBD1; j_call: TRBJ2-1; cdr3_aa: CASSPHGQGFYNEQFF; cdr3_nt: TGTGCCAGCAGCCCCCATGGACAGGGATTCTACAATGAGCAGTTCTTC
clone_size: few; v_call: TRBV2; d_call: -; j_call: TRBJ2-7; cdr3_aa: CASRDDRIHEQYF; cdr3_nt: TGTGCCAGCAGGGACGACAGGATACACGAGCAGTACTTC
clone_size: -; v_call: TRBV29-1; d_call: -; j_call: TRBJ1-3; cdr3_aa: CSVKTGSGNTIYF; cdr3_nt: TGCAGCGTTAAGACAGGCTCTGGAAACACCATATATTTT
clone_size: few; v_call: TRBV9; d_call: -; j_call: TRBJ2-3; cdr3_aa: CASSVWLDTDTQYF; cdr3_nt: TGTGCCAGCAGCGTATGGCTAGACACAGATACGCAGTATTTT
clone_size: -; v_call: TRBV29-1; d_call: -; j_call: TRBJ2-2; cdr3_aa: CSVKGRVQGNTGELFF; cdr3_nt: TGCAGCGTTAAGGGTAGGGTACAGGGGAACACCGGGGAGCTGTTTTTT
clone_size: once; v_call: TRBV6-1; d_call: TRBD1; j_call: TRBJ1-5; cdr3_aa: CASSELSWTGSRNQPQHF; cdr3_nt: TGTGCCAGCAGTGAATTGTCCTGGACAGGTAGTAGGAATCAGCCCCAGCATTTT
clone_size: -; v_call: TRBV6-1; d_call: TRBD1; j_call: TRBJ1-4; cdr3_aa: CASSVQTGESEKLFF; cdr3_nt: TGTGCCAGCAGTGTACAGACAGGGGAAAGTGAAAAACTGTTTTTT
clone_size: -; v_call: TRBV19; d_call: TRBD1; j_call: TRBJ1-5; cdr3_aa: CASRSRQGGSNQPQHF; cdr3_nt: TGTGCCAGTAGGAGCAGACAGGGCGGAAGCAATCAGCCCCAGCATTTT